The present TCR beta chain was sequenced within a study of T cell responses to AZD1222 COVID-19 vaccine. Per the germline V gene, CDR1 is DFQATT and CDR2 is SNEGSKA (reference sequence). This CDR3 is 14 amino acids long. V lost 3 bases, J lost 3 bases, and 14 bases lay in between. Study observations and caveats: Spike-specific TCR breadth and depth grew following two AZD1222 doses.

On this clone itself: Its matching antigen is unknown.

Clones were read by immunoSEQ multiplex PCR, and TCRdb kept only the in-frame ones, dropping some. The sample has around 180,000 clones, about nine tenths seen once. The sequence came from an adult in good health. V gene TRBV20-1 combines with J gene TRBJ1-1, with D tentatively TRBD1 (6 bases). This specimen consisted of peripheral blood, obtained on day 0 of AZD1222 vaccination. The CDR3 loop is CSASRQGSDTEAFF. In DNA form, the CDR3 reads TGCAGTGCTAGTCGGCAGGGGTCCGACACTGAAGCTTTCTTT.